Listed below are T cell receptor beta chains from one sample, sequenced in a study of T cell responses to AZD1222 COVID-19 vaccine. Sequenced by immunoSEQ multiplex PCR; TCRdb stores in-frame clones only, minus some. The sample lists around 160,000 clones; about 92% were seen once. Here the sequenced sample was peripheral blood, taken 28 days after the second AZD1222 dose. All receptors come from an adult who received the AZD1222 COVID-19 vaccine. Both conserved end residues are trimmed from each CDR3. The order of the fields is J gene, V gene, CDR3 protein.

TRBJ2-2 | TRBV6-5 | ASTPQGANTGELF
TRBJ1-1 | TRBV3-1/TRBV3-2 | ASSRGGTEAF
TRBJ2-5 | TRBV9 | ASSVGSEETQY
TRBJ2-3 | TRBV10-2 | ATSPAADTQY
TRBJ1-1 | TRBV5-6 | ASSRRDGWNTEAF
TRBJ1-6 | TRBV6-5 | ASSYSSLVNSPLH
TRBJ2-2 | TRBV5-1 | ASSLAGTVDTGELF
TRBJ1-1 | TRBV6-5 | TAQGNTEAF
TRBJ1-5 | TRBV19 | ASRQGIGNQPQH
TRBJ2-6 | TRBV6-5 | ASGTGLSGANVLT
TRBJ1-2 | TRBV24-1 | ATSDTPGTINYGYT
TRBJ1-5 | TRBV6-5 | ASSLQGFNQPQH
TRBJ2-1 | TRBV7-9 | ASTPQYNEQF
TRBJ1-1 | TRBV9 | ASSKLTGLNTEAF
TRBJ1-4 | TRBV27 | ASSLLSVANEKLF
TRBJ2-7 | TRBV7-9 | ASGSISYEQY
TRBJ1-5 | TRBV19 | ACSIEPYSNQPQH
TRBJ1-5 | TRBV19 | ASNSVGDFDQPQH
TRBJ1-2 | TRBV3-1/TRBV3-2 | ASSKRTENYGYT
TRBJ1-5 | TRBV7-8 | ASSPSRGYSNQPQH
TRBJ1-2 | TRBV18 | ASSPSESRLNGYT
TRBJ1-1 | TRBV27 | ASRMGRVNTEAF
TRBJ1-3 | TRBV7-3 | ASSPEAGNTIY
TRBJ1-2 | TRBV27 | ASSERGYGYT
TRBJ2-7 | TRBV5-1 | ASSPGTGAYEQY
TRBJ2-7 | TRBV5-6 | ASSWTGQVTYEQY
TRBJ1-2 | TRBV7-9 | ASSQQGIDGYT
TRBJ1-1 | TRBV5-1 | ASSLDPGAGTEAF
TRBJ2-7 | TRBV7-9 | ASSEGAGEQY
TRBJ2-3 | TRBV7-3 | ASSSGTEGTQY
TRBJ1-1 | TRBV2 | ASTLDGGSTEAF
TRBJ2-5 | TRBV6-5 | ASSLTGRILETQY
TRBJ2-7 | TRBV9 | ASSVGTGVSYEQY
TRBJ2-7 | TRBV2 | ASSVPYEQY
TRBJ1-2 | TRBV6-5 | ASSYGPNNYGYT
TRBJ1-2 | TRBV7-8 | ASSLGAGDYGYT
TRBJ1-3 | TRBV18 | ASSLQGSGNTIY
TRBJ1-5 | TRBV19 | ASSLLQARAGQPQH
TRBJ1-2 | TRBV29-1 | SVGSDSTYGYT
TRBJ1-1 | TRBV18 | ASSPRGGAYTEAF
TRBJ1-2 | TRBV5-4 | ASSRGQTDYGYT
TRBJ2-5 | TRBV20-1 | SGSPRETQY
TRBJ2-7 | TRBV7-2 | ASSLGVGSYEQY
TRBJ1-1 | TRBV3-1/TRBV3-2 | ASSPSQGRANTEAF
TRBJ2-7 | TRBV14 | ASSPRRAGRTYEQY
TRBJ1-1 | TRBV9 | ASSGTGGSTEAF
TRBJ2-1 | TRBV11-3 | ASSPGLAGEEEQF